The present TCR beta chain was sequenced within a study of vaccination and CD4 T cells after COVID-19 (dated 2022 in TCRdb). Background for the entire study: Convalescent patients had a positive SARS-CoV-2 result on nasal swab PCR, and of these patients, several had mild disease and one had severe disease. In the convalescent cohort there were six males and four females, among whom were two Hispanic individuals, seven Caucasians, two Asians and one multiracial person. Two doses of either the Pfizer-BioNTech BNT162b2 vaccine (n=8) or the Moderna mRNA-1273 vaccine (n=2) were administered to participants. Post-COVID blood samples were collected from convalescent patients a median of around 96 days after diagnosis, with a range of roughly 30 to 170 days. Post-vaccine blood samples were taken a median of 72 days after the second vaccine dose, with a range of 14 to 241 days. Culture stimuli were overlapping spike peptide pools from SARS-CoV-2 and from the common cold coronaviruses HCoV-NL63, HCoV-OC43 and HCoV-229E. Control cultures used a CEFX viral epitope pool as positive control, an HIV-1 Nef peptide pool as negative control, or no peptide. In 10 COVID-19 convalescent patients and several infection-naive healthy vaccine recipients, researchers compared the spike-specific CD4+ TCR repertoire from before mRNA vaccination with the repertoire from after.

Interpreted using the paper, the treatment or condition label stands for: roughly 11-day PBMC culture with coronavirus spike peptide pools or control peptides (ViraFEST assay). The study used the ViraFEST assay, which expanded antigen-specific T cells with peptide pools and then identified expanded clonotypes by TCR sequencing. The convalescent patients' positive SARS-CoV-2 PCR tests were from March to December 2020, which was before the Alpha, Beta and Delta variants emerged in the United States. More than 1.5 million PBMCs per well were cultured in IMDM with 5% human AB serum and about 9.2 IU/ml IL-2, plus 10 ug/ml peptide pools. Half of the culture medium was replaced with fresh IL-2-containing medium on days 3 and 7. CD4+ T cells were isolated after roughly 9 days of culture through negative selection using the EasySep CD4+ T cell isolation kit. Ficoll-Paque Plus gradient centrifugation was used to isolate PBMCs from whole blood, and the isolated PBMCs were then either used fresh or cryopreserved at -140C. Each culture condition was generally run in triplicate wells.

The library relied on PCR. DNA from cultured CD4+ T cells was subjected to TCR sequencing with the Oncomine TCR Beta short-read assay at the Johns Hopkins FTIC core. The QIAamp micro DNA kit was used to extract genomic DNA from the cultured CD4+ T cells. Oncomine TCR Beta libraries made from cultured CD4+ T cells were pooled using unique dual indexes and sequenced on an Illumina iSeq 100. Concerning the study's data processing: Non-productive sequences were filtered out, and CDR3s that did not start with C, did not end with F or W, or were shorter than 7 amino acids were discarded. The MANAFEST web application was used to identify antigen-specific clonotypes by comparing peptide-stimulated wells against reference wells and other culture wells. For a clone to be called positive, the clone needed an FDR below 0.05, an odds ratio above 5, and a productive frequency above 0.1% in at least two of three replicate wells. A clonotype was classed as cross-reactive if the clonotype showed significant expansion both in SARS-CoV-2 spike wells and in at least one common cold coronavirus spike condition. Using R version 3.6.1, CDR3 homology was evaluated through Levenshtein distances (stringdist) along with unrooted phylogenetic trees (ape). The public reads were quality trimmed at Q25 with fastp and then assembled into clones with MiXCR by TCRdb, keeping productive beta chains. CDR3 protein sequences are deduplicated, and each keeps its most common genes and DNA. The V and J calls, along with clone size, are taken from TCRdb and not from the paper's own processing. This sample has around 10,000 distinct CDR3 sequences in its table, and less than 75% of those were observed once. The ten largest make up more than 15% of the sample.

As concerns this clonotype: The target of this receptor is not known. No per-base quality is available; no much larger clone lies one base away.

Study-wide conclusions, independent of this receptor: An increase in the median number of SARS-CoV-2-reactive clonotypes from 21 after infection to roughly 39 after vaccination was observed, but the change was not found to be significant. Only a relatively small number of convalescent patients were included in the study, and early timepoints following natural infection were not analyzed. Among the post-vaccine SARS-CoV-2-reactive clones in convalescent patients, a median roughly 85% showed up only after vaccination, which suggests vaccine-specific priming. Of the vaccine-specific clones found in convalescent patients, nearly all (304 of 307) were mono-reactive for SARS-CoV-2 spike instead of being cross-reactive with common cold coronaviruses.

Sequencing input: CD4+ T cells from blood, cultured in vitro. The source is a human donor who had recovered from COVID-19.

The DNA reads as follows: TGCAGTGCTAGGCAGGGGCCTGGAAACACCATATATTTT. This is translated as CSARQGPGNTIYF. Recombination linked TRBV20-1 to TRBJ1-3; a tentative D call is TRBD1 (6 bases match). Taken from cysteine to phenylalanine, the CDR3 has 13 residues. The DNA shown is the 39-base CDR3, in frame from base 1. Via the germline V gene (reference sequence), CDR1 is DFQATT and CDR2 SNEGSKA. V is clipped by 3 bases and J by 2 bases, and the sequence between their germline boundaries is 8 bases long.